A single sample gave rise to the 15 T cell receptor beta chains below, sequenced in a study of PD-1 blockade in classical Hodgkin lymphoma. In every patient, relapse followed autologous stem cell transplantation, while exposure to brentuximab vedotin differed. Clones were sequenced by immunoSEQ multiplex PCR, and TCRdb holds only the in-frame ones, with some missing. The profile shows 90,000 to 100,000 clones, 89% of them singletons. The sequencing used peripheral blood mononuclear cells (PBMCs), collected before the second cycle of nivolumab. These receptor sequences come from a human donor with classical Hodgkin lymphoma.

The rearrangement links TRBV15 to TRBJ2-3, with 10 bases lining up with TRBD1. The J segment lost 3 bases and the V segment lost 5 bases, leaving 5 bases of the junction unmatched. CDR3 length: 15 residues. The germline V gene has CDR1 LNHNV and CDR2 YYDKDF (reference sequence). The CDR3 spells CATSLTGGRTDTQYF. The CDR3 DNA follows: TGTGCCACCAGCCTGACAGGGGGCAGAACAGATACGCAGTATTTT.

The chain couples TRBV7-9 to TRBJ2-7; D is perhaps TRBD1 (6 bases). CDR3 length: 14 amino acids. Deletions cut 2 bases from V and 2 bases from J, with 10 bases between. Germline CDR1 and CDR2: SEHNR and FQNEAQ (reference sequence). Here the CDR3 reads CASSLPGVAYEQYF. The CDR3 DNA reads as TGTGCCAGCAGCTTACCAGGGGTTGCCTACGAGCAGTACTTC.

The V gene is TRBV6-6, the J gene TRBJ1-1; D unclear. The germline V and J ends were trimmed by 6 bases and 2 bases, with 10 bases remaining between them. CDR1 and CDR2 from the germline V gene are MNHNY and SVGAGI (reference sequence). The CDR3 spans 13 residues. CDR3 residues: CASRKTPNTEAFF. The CDR3 coding sequence is TGTGCCAGCAGAAAAACACCCAACACTGAAGCTTTCTTT.

V usage is TRBV29-1 and J usage is TRBJ2-5; D is perhaps TRBD1 (5 bases). This CDR3 spans 11 amino acids. CDR1 SQVTM and CDR2 ANQGSEA come from the germline V gene. Trimming cost V 5 bases and J 2 bases, with 6 bases left between them. The CDR3 sequence is CSVRQQETQYF. CDR3 DNA sequence: TGCAGCGTTCGACAGCAAGAGACCCAGTACTTC.

The gene calls are TRBV10-3 and TRBJ2-4, with D perhaps given as TRBD1 or TRBD2 (5 bases each). Germline V gene data show CDR1 as ENHRY and CDR2 as SYGVKD. CDR3 length equals 15 residues. Between the trimmed V and J ends, which lost 4 bases and 0 bases, there was a span of 10 bases. The CDR3 coding sequence is TGTGCCATCAGTGCAGAGGGGCTAGCCAAAAACATTCAGTACTTC. Amino acid sequence: CAISAEGLAKNIQYF.

This sequence joins TRBV5-6 and TRBJ2-1, with 14 bases that match TRBD2. The CDR3 has 16 residues. Germline CDR1 reads SGHDT; CDR2 reads YYEEEE. J was trimmed by 9 bases and V by 4 bases; bases with no gene match: 9. CDR3 loop: CASSGLAGGLVPEQFF. For the CDR3, the DNA is TGTGCCAGCAGCGGACTAGCGGGGGGATTGGTCCCTGAGCAGTTCTTC.

This clone has a single count. The chain is built from TRBV28 and TRBJ2-7, with TRBD2 identical over 14 bases. From germline, CDR1 is MDHEN and CDR2 SYDVKM. V gave up 4 bases and J gave up 5 bases; unmatched junction bases: 4. The CDR3 extends over 15 amino acids. CDR3 loop: CASSYPGLAGDEQYF. For the CDR3, the DNA is TGTGCCAGCAGTTACCCGGGACTAGCGGGAGACGAGCAGTACTTC.

Comments on this clone: One end of the junction varies from germline; a read error may be responsible. The chain joins TRBV5-1 to TRBJ2-7; D unresolved. Germline V gene data show CDR1 as SGHRS and CDR2 as YFSETQ. The CDR3 loop spans 8 amino acids. The CDR3 is CASPATHF. CDR3 DNA sequence: TGCGCCAGCCCTGCGACTCACTTC.

The chain links TRBV9 to TRBJ2-3, with a possible D match to TRBD1 (5 bases). The germline V and J ends were trimmed by 0 bases and 4 bases, with 12 bases remaining between them. There are 15 residues in the CDR3. Germline CDR1 and CDR2: SGDLS and YYNGEE. For the CDR3, the DNA is TGTGCCAGCAGCGTAGGGACACGGAGCGCAGATACGCAGTATTTT. The encoded protein is CASSVGTRSADTQYF. The whole variable domain, filled in from reference TRBV9 and TRBJ2-3, reads DSGVTQTPKHLITATGQRVTLRCSPRSGDLSVYWYQQSLDQGLQFLIQYYNGEERAKGNILERFSAQQFPDLHSELNLSSLELGDSALYFCASSVGTRSADTQYFGPGTRLTVL.

The chain recombines TRBV6-5 with TRBJ2-7, with TRBD1 identical over 9 bases. Germline CDR1 is MNHEY and CDR2 is SVGAGI. CDR3 length: 15 residues. J was trimmed by 2 bases and V by 5 bases; bases with no gene match: 7. The CDR3 is CASSLIGTGTYEQYF. The DNA for the CDR3 is TGTGCCAGCAGTCTGATCGGGACAGGGACCTACGAGCAGTACTTC.

The chain has TRBV27 and TRBJ1-1; tentative D call: TRBD1 (5 bases). The CDR3 totals 14 residues. In germline, CDR1 is MNHEY, CDR2 SMNVEV (reference sequence). V was trimmed by 2 bases and J by 5 bases, leaving 12 bases between them. The DNA for the CDR3 is TGTGCCAGCAGTTTAGGGGGGGGAGGTACTGAAGCTTTCTTT. This translates into CASSLGGGGTEAFF.

The chain is built from TRBV18 and TRBJ2-5; D is ambiguous. The V end was cut by 3 bases, the J end by 2 bases, with 7 bases between. This CDR3 contains 13 residues. Germline CDR1 and CDR2: KGHSH and LQKENI. The CDR3 reads CASSPPPQETQYF. The CDR3 nucleotides are TGTGCCAGCTCACCCCCCCCACAAGAGACCCAGTACTTC.

In this sample, this clone turned up once. Other DNA sequences in this specimen translate into the identical CDR3. V is TRBV2 and J is TRBJ2-5; D is undetermined. The CDR3 has 11 amino acids. CDR1 is SNHLY, CDR2 FYNNEI, per germline. Trimming shortened V by 4 bases and J by 5 bases, and 5 bases separated the two germline ends. The DNA of the CDR3 is TGTGCCAGCAGTGTCCGGGAGACCCAGTACTTC. Amino acids: CASSVRETQYF.

The chain combines TRBV5-1 with TRBJ2-5, with D unresolved. Germline CDR1 reads SGHRS; CDR2 reads YFSETQ. Trimming took off 0 bases at V and 1 base at J, with 4 bases between the two ends. The CDR3 extends over 13 amino acids. CDR3 nucleotide sequence: TGCGCCAGCAGCTTGGCTACCCAAGAGACCCAGTACTTC. The encoded protein is CASSLATQETQYF.

This rearrangement joins TRBV27 to TRBJ2-1; the match to TRBD2 covers 8 bases. The germline gives CDR1 MNHEY, CDR2 SMNVEV (reference sequence). Trimming took 5 bases from V and 4 from J; bases not matched to a gene: 7. The CDR3 length is 15 residues. The CDR3 DNA reads TGTGCCAGCAGTACTCAGCGGGAGCTTTACAATGAGCAGTTCTTC. It translates to CASSTQRELYNEQFF.